One and the same sample provided the 28 T cell receptor beta chains below, sequenced in a study of CD8 T cells in ankylosing spondylitis. In TCRdb, the 5' RACE reads were re-called with MiXCR into one record per CDR3 protein. The sample carries 240,000 or so distinct CDR3 sequences, less than 10% recorded once. The sample consisted of blood, either unsorted or a sorted T cell fraction (not recorded which). These receptors all come from a male donor with ankylosing spondylitis or in good health (not recorded which).

This clonotype was counted many times. CDR3 protein: CASETSGGSDTQYF. The DNA of the CDR3 is TGCGCCAGTGAGACTAGCGGGGGGTCAGATACGCAGTATTTT. This sequence joins TRBV5-1 and TRBJ2-3; 13 bases agree with TRBD2. There are 14 residues in the CDR3. In germline, CDR1 is SGHRS, CDR2 YFSETQ. The V gene end was trimmed by 8 bases and the J gene end by 4 bases; junction bases not matched to a gene: 4.

This clonotype was counted between two and nine times. The chain carries TRBV7-2 and TRBJ1-1; D gene ambiguous. CDR3 length equals 14 residues. V lost 5 bases, J lost 1 base, and 11 bases lay in between. Germline lookup yields CDR1 SGHTA and CDR2 FQGNSA. Written as DNA, the CDR3 is TGTGCCAGCAGCGATACTCCTAAGAACACTGAAGCTTTCTTT. Residues: CASSDTPKNTEAFF.

The chain links TRBV6-1 to TRBJ2-7, with 7 bases aligning to TRBD2. The CDR3 length is 14 residues. V dropped 5 bases and J dropped 2; count of bases not matched to a gene: 6. Germline V CDR1 and CDR2: MNHNS, SASEGT. This CDR3 reads CASSTIGGAYEQYF. The CDR3 region has the DNA TGTGCCAGCAGTACGATTGGGGGGGCCTACGAGCAGTACTTC.

V gene TRBV30 combines with J gene TRBJ2-7; 11 positions agree with TRBD2. The length of the CDR3 is 15 residues. CDR1 is GTSNPN, CDR2 SVGIG, per germline (reference sequence). The trim removed 2 bases at V and 2 bases at J, leaving 5 bases unmatched. CDR3 amino acids: CAWSPGTSGPYEQYF. CDR3 bases: TGTGCCTGGAGTCCCGGGACTAGCGGACCCTACGAGCAGTACTTC.

This rearrangement joins TRBV23-1 to TRBJ2-2, with D uncertain. TRBV23-1 is recorded as an ORF, its role being uncertain. Trimming pared 9 bases from V and 4 bases from J, leaving 3 bases between. This CDR3 is built from 10 residues. CDR3 residues: CARGTGELFF. CDR3 in DNA: TGCGCCAGGGGCACCGGGGAGCTGTTTTTT.

The table lists this clonotype with a few counts. This chain links TRBV12-3 or TRBV12-4 with TRBJ2-7, with D hard to call. Trimming left V 2 bases short and J 5 bases short, with 10 bases between. This CDR3 comprises 13 residues. The CDR3, as DNA: TGTGCCAGCAGTTTAAAGGGTTGGGACGAGCAGTACTTC. Protein product: CASSLKGWDEQYF.

This chain uses TRBV20-1 with TRBJ2-7; 7 bases align to TRBD1. The CDR3 length is 13 residues. V was pared by 6 bases and J by 0 bases, with 5 bases of the junction left unmatched. Germline assignment: CDR1 DFQATT and CDR2 SNEGSKA (reference sequence). CDR3 nucleotide sequence: TGCAGTGCCGGGACAGCGGCCTCCTACGAGCAGTACTTC. Translating it yields CSAGTAASYEQYF.

Comment on this clonotype: This clone may be a read error of a much larger clone one base away. The chain is built from TRBV10-3 and TRBJ2-5, with 8 bases that match TRBD1. CDR3 size: 14 residues. Germline V CDR1 and CDR2: ENHRY, SYGVKD. The CDR3 loop is CTISTTGEKETQYF. The CDR3 DNA reads as TGTACCATCAGTACGACAGGGGAAAAAGAGACCCAGTACTTC.

DNA of the CDR3: TGCAGCGTTGAAGGGGTCGGTAAAAACATTCAGTACTTC. It codes for CSVEGVGKNIQYF. The chain recombines TRBV29-1 with TRBJ2-4; no definite D call. The CDR3 runs to 13 residues. CDR1 and CDR2 (germline): SQVTM, ANQGSEA. With 1 base removed from V and 4 bases from J, the gap between germline ends came to 8 bases.

This clonotype occurred a few times. CDR3 in DNA: TGTGCCACCAGCAGAGAAGGGGCTAGCGGGGGTTACTACAATGAGCAGTTCTTC. Amino acid sequence: CATSREGASGGYYNEQFF. V usage is TRBV15 and J usage is TRBJ2-1; 10 bases are a match to TRBD2. Germline CDR1 and CDR2: LNHNV and YYDKDF (reference sequence). V was clipped by 0 bases and J by 3 bases; unmatched bases: 8. The CDR3 runs 18 residues. The full variable domain, its missing parts supplied by reference TRBV15 and TRBJ2-1, is DAMVIQNPRYQVTQFGKPVTLSCSQTLNHNVMYWYQQKSSQAPKLLFHYYDKDFNNEADTPDNFQSRRPNTSFCFLDIRSPGLGDTAMYLCATSREGASGGYYNEQFFGPGTRLTVL.

This clonotype appeared many times. This sequence joins TRBV11-1 and TRBJ2-1; 9 nucleotides match TRBD2. V was clipped by 0 bases and J by 7 bases; unmatched bases: 13. CDR1 is SGHAT and CDR2 is FQDESV in the germline V gene (reference sequence). The CDR3 loop spans 18 amino acids. The chain's CDR3 is CASSLAHSGGGAANEQFF. The DNA of the CDR3 is TGTGCCAGCAGCTTAGCGCACTCGGGCGGGGGGGCCGCTAATGAGCAGTTCTTC.

J is TRBJ1-2 and V is TRBV12-3 or TRBV12-4; D unresolved. The CDR3 contains 15 residues. V lost 2 bases, J lost 8 bases, and 18 bases lay in between. The DNA of the CDR3 is TGTGCCAGCAGTTTATCCGTCCGGACGGTCCAAGGCTACACCTTC. Residues: CASSLSVRTVQGYTF.

In its sample, this clonotype was seen many times. This chain uses TRBV12-3 or TRBV12-4 with TRBJ1-2, with a tentative D call TRBD1 (5 bases). The length of the CDR3 is 15 residues. Between the trimmed V and J ends, which lost 2 bases and 4 bases, there was a span of 14 bases. In DNA, the CDR3 is TGTGCCAGCAGTTTACCCGGGGAGGGGTTCTATGGCTACACCTTC. It specifies CASSLPGEGFYGYTF.

This clonotype was seen repeatedly, ten times or more. The rearrangement links TRBV5-1 to TRBJ2-3, with D perhaps TRBD2 (5 bases). V was trimmed by 6 bases and J by 3 bases, leaving 17 bases between them. Germline V gene sequence: CDR1 SGHRS, CDR2 YFSETQ. This CDR3 has 15 amino acids. CDR3 coding DNA: TGCGCCAGCACCCAAGAAGGGAGTACGACAGATACGCAGTATTTT. It translates to CASTQEGSTTDTQYF. Looking up the rest from reference TRBV5-1 and TRBJ2-3 gives the full variable domain: KAGVTQTPRYLIKTRGQQVTLSCSPISGHRSVSWYQQTPGQGLQFLFEYFSETQRNKGNFPGRFSGRQFSNSRSEMNVSTLELGDSALYLCASTQEGSTTDTQYFGPGTRLTVL.

In its sample, this clonotype was seen many times. V is TRBV7-2 and J is TRBJ2-7, with TRBD2 identical over 10 bases. Per the germline V gene, CDR1 is SGHTA and CDR2 is FQGNSA. The CDR3 is made up of 13 amino acids. J gave up 5 bases and V 3 bases, and 1 base lay outside the gene matches. CDR3 in amino acids: CASSFTSGNEQYF. The CDR3 DNA sequence: TGTGCCAGCAGCTTCACTAGCGGGAACGAGCAGTACTTC.

The V and J genes are TRBV18 and TRBJ2-5; tentatively, D is TRBD2 (6 bases). The ends were cut back, 2 bases at V and 0 bases at J, with 16 bases in the middle. The V gene's germline CDR1 is KGHSH and CDR2 LQKENI. This CDR3 has 17 residues. Here the CDR3 reads CASSPGRTEGYQETQYF. CDR3 DNA: TGTGCCAGCTCACCAGGGAGGACGGAGGGGTACCAAGAGACCCAGTACTTC.

This clonotype was picked up many times. The chain uses TRBV5-1 and TRBJ1-1, with a tentative D call TRBD1 (5 bases). This CDR3 has 15 residues. Trimming removed 0 bases from V and 0 bases from J, with 9 bases in between. The germline V gene encodes CDR1 SGHRS and CDR2 YFSETQ. The DNA for the CDR3 is TGCGCCAGCAGCTTGGTGGGGGATGTGAACACTGAAGCTTTCTTT. This encodes CASSLVGDVNTEAFF.

This clonotype showed up many times. V gene TRBV20-1 combines with J gene TRBJ2-1; 13 bases are shared with TRBD2. Germline CDR1 is DFQATT and CDR2 is SNEGSKA (reference sequence). The junction had 7 bases not matched to a gene; V was cut back by 3 bases and J by 8 bases. This CDR3 spans 15 amino acids. CDR3 region: CSASPLTSGRDEQFF. Here the CDR3 DNA reads TGCAGTGCTAGCCCCCTTACTAGCGGGAGGGATGAGCAGTTCTTC.

This clonotype was found many times. The chain recombines TRBV6-5 with TRBJ1-2, with 9 positions matching TRBD1. The germline V gene has CDR1 MNHEY and CDR2 SVGAGI. This CDR3 has 14 residues. Unmatched junction bases numbered 5, after V lost 2 bases and J lost 7 bases. CDR3: CASSYADRGRGYTF. In DNA form, the CDR3 reads TGTGCCAGCAGTTACGCGGACAGGGGCCGTGGCTACACCTTC.

This clonotype has ten or more counts. V usage is TRBV20-1 and J usage is TRBJ1-1; D not certain. V was cut by 4 bases and J by 6 bases, with 18 bases left in between. Germline CDR1 reads DFQATT; CDR2 reads SNEGSKA (reference sequence). This CDR3 region has 14 residues. The CDR3 here is CSAILPGGRSEAFF. The CDR3 DNA reads as TGCAGTGCTATTCTCCCTGGAGGGCGTTCTGAAGCTTTCTTT.

This chain links TRBV30 with TRBJ2-3; D possibly corresponds to TRBD1 (5 bases). CDR1 is GTSNPN, CDR2 SVGIG, per germline (reference sequence). The CDR3 sequence is 15 residues long. The V and J ends lost 0 bases and 5 bases respectively, with 15 bases between them. CDR3 in amino acids: CAWSVQGAQGDTQYF. CDR3 DNA: TGTGCCTGGAGTGTACAAGGGGCTCAAGGAGATACGCAGTATTTT.

This clonotype was seen ten or more times. V usage is TRBV24-1 and J usage is TRBJ2-5, with 7 bases fitting TRBD1. Germline V lookup: CDR1 KGHDR, CDR2 SFDVKD. J was trimmed by 2 bases and V by 7 bases; bases with no gene match: 3. This CDR3 has 13 amino acids. The CDR3 loop reads CATSRDRQETQYF. The CDR3 nucleotides are TGTGCCACCAGCCGGGACAGACAAGAGACCCAGTACTTC.

This clonotype has at least ten counts. One junction end does not reproduce the germline sequence, and a read error may be involved. This sequence joins TRBV7-7 and TRBJ2-5, with 8 bases identical to TRBD2. The length of the CDR3 is 13 residues. CDR1 SSHAT and CDR2 FNYEAQ come from the germline V gene (reference sequence). The CDR3 sequence is CASSSGGAETQYF. CDR3 sequence (DNA): TGTGCTAGCAGCTCGGGAGGGGCAGAGACCCAGTACTTC.

This clonotype was found a few times. The chain is built from TRBV18 and TRBJ1-1; D is perhaps TRBD1 (6 bases). CDR3 length equals 12 residues. Between the trimmed V and J ends, which lost 6 bases and 5 bases, there was a span of 10 bases. Germline V gene sequence: CDR1 KGHSH, CDR2 LQKENI. The CDR3 loop is CASSHRVTEAFF. CDR3 nucleotides: TGTGCCAGCTCCCACAGGGTGACTGAAGCTTTCTTT.

This chain connects TRBV7-2 to TRBJ1-3; weak D call: TRBD1 (6 bases). Germline V CDR1 and CDR2: SGHTA, FQGNSA. There are 15 residues in the CDR3. Trimming took off 5 bases at V and 0 bases at J, with 11 bases between the two ends. CDR3 in amino acids: CASSPRQVSGNTIYF. The CDR3 DNA is TGTGCCAGCAGCCCCCGACAGGTCTCTGGAAACACCATATATTTT.

V and J are TRBV30 and TRBJ1-1, with D hard to call. Trimming shortened V by 2 bases and J by 5 bases, and 15 bases separated the two germline ends. Germline CDR1 GTSNPN, CDR2 SVGIG (reference sequence). The CDR3 has 14 amino acids. The CDR3 protein is CAWSRGSPGTEAFF. In nucleotides, the CDR3 is TGTGCCTGGAGTCGGGGTTCTCCGGGGACTGAAGCTTTCTTT.

This clonotype was counted ten times or more. The genes are TRBV20-1 and TRBJ2-1; 7 bases are a match to TRBD2. Germline trimming cut 3 bases from V and 7 bases from J; bases unmatched to any gene: 9. The CDR3 totals 14 residues. CDR1 DFQATT and CDR2 SNEGSKA come from the germline V gene (reference sequence). This CDR3 is CSASTGRLMNEQFF. The CDR3 DNA follows: TGCAGTGCTAGTACCGGGAGGTTGATGAATGAGCAGTTCTTC.

This clonotype was found a few times. CDR3 sequence: CASSPGTGVGSPLHF. In DNA, the CDR3 is TGTGCCAGCAGCCCCGGGACAGGGGTAGGATCACCCCTCCACTTT. The V and J genes are TRBV7-6 and TRBJ1-6; 10 positions agree with TRBD1. This CDR3 region has 15 residues. CDR1 SGHVS and CDR2 FNYEAQ come from the germline V gene. Trimming took 5 bases from V and 10 from J; bases not matched to a gene: 8.